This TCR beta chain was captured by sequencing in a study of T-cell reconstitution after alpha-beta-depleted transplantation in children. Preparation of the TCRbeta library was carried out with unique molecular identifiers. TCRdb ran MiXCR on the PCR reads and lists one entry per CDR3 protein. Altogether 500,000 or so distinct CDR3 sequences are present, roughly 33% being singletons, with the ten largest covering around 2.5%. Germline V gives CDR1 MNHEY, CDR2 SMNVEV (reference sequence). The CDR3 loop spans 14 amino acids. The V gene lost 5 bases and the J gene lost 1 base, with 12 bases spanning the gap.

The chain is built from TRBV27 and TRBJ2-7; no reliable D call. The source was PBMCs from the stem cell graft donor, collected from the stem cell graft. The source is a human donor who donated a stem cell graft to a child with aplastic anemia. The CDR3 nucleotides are TGTGCCAGCAGTCCGCGTAGCACGTCCTACGAGCAGTACGTC. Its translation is CASSPRSTSYEQYV.